The next 22 T cell receptor beta chains were all read from a single sample in a study of CD8 T cells in ankylosing spondylitis. Findings and caveats of the study: Ankylosing spondylitis blood seemed to carry a telltale TCR beta motif made of roughly 8 highly homologous variants.

The antigens of these receptors remain unknown. A single record per CDR3 protein comes from TCRdb applying MiXCR to the 5' RACE reads. This sample carries about 330,000 distinct CDR3 sequences, 7.5% to 9% of them seen once, and the ten largest clones take 14% to 15%. Input material: blood, either unsorted or a sorted T cell fraction (not recorded which). The receptors originated from a male donor with ankylosing spondylitis.

The gene calls are TRBV2 and TRBJ1-1; no firm D call. CDR1 is SNHLY, CDR2 FYNNEI, per germline. The CDR3 runs 12 residues. Trimming took 1 base from V and 10 from J, leaving 10 bases between them. The CDR3 DNA is TGTGCCAGCAGTGAAGTGGGTGCTTCAGCTTTCTTT. It yields the protein CASSEVGASAFF.

This clonotype was observed a handful of times. The genes are TRBV18 and TRBJ2-1, with D possibly matching TRBD2 (6 bases). With 0 bases removed from V and 8 bases from J, the gap between germline ends came to 14 bases. CDR3 size: 15 residues. Germline loops: CDR1 KGHSH, CDR2 LQKENI. In nucleotides, the CDR3 is TGTGCCAGCTCACCACCGTTTGCGGGAATGGATGAGCAGTTCTTC. The encoded protein is CASSPPFAGMDEQFF.

This clonotype was counted many times. J is TRBJ1-5 and V is TRBV12-3 or TRBV12-4, with D possibly TRBD1 on 5 matching bases. The CDR3 is made up of 17 amino acids. The V end was cut by 1 base, the J end by 0 bases, with 13 bases between. CDR3 protein: CASSLGRVWGSNQPQHF. The CDR3 bases are TGTGCCAGCAGTTTAGGCAGGGTATGGGGTAGCAATCAGCCCCAGCATTTT.

This chain connects TRBV30 to TRBJ1-1; D is possibly TRBD1 (5 bases). V shed 1 base and J shed 1 base, with 19 bases lying between them. This CDR3 contains 17 residues. Germline V CDR1 and CDR2: GTSNPN, SVGIG (reference sequence). The CDR3 nucleotides read TGTGCCTGGAGTGGACTCGGGGGGACTATCCAGAACACTGAAGCTTTCTTT. It codes for CAWSGLGGTIQNTEAFF.

This clonotype was found a few times. J is TRBJ2-1 and V is TRBV7-6, with 12 bases matching TRBD2. V lost 5 bases to trimming and J lost 8 bases; unmatched junction nucleotides: 13. The CDR3 has 17 amino acids. Germline V CDR1 and CDR2: SGHVS, FNYEAQ. CDR3 in amino acids: CASSPTVTSGRPYEQFF. The DNA for the CDR3 is TGTGCCAGCAGCCCGACGGTGACTAGCGGGAGACCGTATGAGCAGTTCTTC. The full variable domain, rest sourced from reference TRBV7-6 and TRBJ2-1, is GAGVSQSPRYKVTKRGQDVALRCDPISGHVSLYWYRQALGQGPEFLTYFNYEAQQDKSGLPNDRFSAERPEGSISTLTIQRTEQRDSAMYRCASSPTVTSGRPYEQFFGPGTRLTVL.

This clonotype was recorded many times. CDR3 sequence reads: CASTDPGLNTEAFF. The CDR3 DNA reads TGTGCCAGCACCGACCCCGGGCTGAACACTGAAGCTTTCTTT. The gene calls are TRBV6-1 and TRBJ1-1; D not certain. V was cut by 7 bases and J by 0 bases, with 12 bases left in between. Germline V gene data show CDR1 as MNHNS and CDR2 as SASEGT. The CDR3 covers 14 residues.

This clonotype was recorded many times. The V and J genes are TRBV28 and TRBJ2-1; a weak D match, TRBD2 (5 bases). This CDR3 comprises 11 residues. Per the germline V gene, CDR1 is MDHEN and CDR2 is SYDVKM. The V and J ends lost 6 bases and 9 bases respectively, with 9 bases between them. CDR3 region: CASRDGVEQFF. The CDR3 DNA is TGTGCCAGCAGAGACGGGGTTGAGCAGTTCTTC.

The rearrangement uses TRBV7-3 and TRBJ1-1; D is unresolved. CDR3 size: 14 residues. Germline V gives CDR1 SGHTA, CDR2 FQGTGA. Trimming cost V 5 bases and J 5 bases, with 15 bases left between them. The CDR3 nucleotides are TGTGCCAGCAGCCCCCTAGGCGGTGATACTGAAGCTTTCTTT. Translation: CASSPLGGDTEAFF.

This clonotype appeared many times. The genes are TRBV29-1 and TRBJ1-6; 10 bases line up with TRBD1. The V and J ends lost 6 bases and 9 bases, in that order; junction bases with no gene match: 5. Germline lookup yields CDR1 SQVTM and CDR2 ANQGSEA. There are 13 residues in the CDR3. DNA for the CDR3: TGCAGCGTGGCTGGACAGGGGGGTTCACCCCTCCACTTT. The encoded protein is CSVAGQGGSPLHF.

This clonotype was detected many times. The DNA of the CDR3 is TGCAGCGTTGAAGTGGGGGGCGGCAATCAGCCCCAGCATTTT. This encodes CSVEVGGGNQPQHF. The chain links TRBV29-1 to TRBJ1-5; D is possibly TRBD1 (6 bases). Trimming left V 1 base short and J 2 bases short, with 9 bases between. This CDR3 is built from 14 residues. The germline gives CDR1 SQVTM, CDR2 ANQGSEA.

This rearrangement joins TRBV10-3 to TRBJ2-7; 8 nucleotides line up with TRBD1. Trimming took 2 bases from V and 2 from J; bases not matched to a gene: 2. The CDR3 spans 14 residues. Germline V gene sequence: CDR1 ENHRY, CDR2 SYGVKD. The CDR3 is CAISEGQGPYEQYF. In nucleotides, the CDR3 is TGTGCCATCAGTGAGGGACAGGGCCCCTACGAGCAGTACTTC.

This clonotype has more than one count but fewer than ten. V gene TRBV9 combines with J gene TRBJ2-2; D is perhaps TRBD2 (7 bases). Germline V CDR1 and CDR2: SGDLS, YYNGEE. The CDR3 is made up of 15 amino acids. The V end lost 2 bases, the J end lost 3 bases, and 11 bases lay between the germline ends. The CDR3 sequence is CASSVGGTHTGELFF. CDR3 nucleotides: TGTGCCAGCAGCGTGGGGGGGACACACACCGGGGAGCTGTTTTTT.

V is TRBV2 and J is TRBJ2-7, with D uncertain. The CDR3 is 12 amino acids. Trimming took off 4 bases at V and 4 bases at J, with 8 bases between the two ends. Germline CDR1 SNHLY, CDR2 FYNNEI. The CDR3 coding sequence is TGTGCCAGCAGTGGACTGGCATACGAGCAGTACTTC. Its protein product is CASSGLAYEQYF.

This clonotype was counted ten times or more. The rearrangement uses TRBV19 and TRBJ1-5; D remains ambiguous. The germline CDR1 and CDR2 sequences are LNHDA and SQIVND (reference sequence). Trimming removed 4 bases from V and 3 bases from J, with 10 bases in between. The CDR3 contains 14 residues. The CDR3 spells CASSTWVPNQPQHF. The DNA for the CDR3 is TGTGCCAGTAGTACCTGGGTGCCCAATCAGCCCCAGCATTTT.

This clonotype was seen many times. The rearrangement uses TRBV28 and TRBJ1-4; 9 bases map to TRBD1. The CDR3 is 15 residues long. Germline V gene lookup returns CDR1 MDHEN and CDR2 SYDVKM. V shed 3 bases and J 9 bases; nucleotides not matched to a gene: 8. The CDR3 sequence: CASSFRGGQGQKLFF. In nucleotides, the CDR3 is TGTGCCAGCAGTTTCCGGGGGGGACAGGGCCAAAAACTGTTTTTT. Together with reference TRBV28 and TRBJ1-4, the CDR3 gives the full variable domain: DVKVTQSSRYLVKRTGEKVFLECVQDMDHENMFWYRQDPGLGLRLIYFSYDVKMKEKGDIPEGYSVSREKKERFSLILESASTNQTSMYLCASSFRGGQGQKLFFGSGTQLSVL.

This clonotype was observed a few times. The rearrangement uses TRBV20-1 and TRBJ1-2, with TRBD1 as a possible D gene (6 bases). In germline, CDR1 is DFQATT, CDR2 SNEGSKA (reference sequence). Trimming cost V 0 bases and J 8 bases, with 19 bases left between them. The CDR3 loop spans 15 amino acids. The CDR3 protein is CSAREGQPIEQGYTF. The CDR3 bases are TGCAGTGCTAGAGAAGGACAGCCCATTGAACAAGGCTACACCTTC.

The rearrangement joins TRBV12-3 or TRBV12-4 to TRBJ1-1, with D tentatively TRBD1 (6 bases). V lost 4 bases and J 3 bases, leaving 18 bases between the germline ends. The CDR3 has 16 residues. The CDR3 DNA reads as TGTGCCAGCAGTTCAGGGCATAAAGGGGGGGACACTGAAGCTTTCTTT. Amino acids: CASSSGHKGGDTEAFF.

This clonotype was found many times. The rearrangement joins TRBV27 to TRBJ2-7, with 10 bases aligning to TRBD1. Trimming at V came to 3 bases and at J to 3 bases, leaving 11 bases not matched to a gene. The CDR3 sequence is 17 residues long. Germline-derived CDR1 and CDR2 are MNHEY and SMNVEV (reference sequence). CDR3 DNA: TGTGCCAGCAGTTTGCTCCCTCCGGGACAGGGGTTCTACGAGCAGTACTTC. It encodes CASSLLPPGQGFYEQYF.

The sample holds many counts of this clonotype. The genes are TRBV5-4 and TRBJ1-1; tentatively, D is TRBD1 (5 bases). The CDR3 is 16 amino acids. Germline V gene lookup returns CDR1 SGHNT and CDR2 YYREEE (reference sequence). Between the trimmed V and J ends, which lost 2 bases and 5 bases, there was a span of 19 bases. The CDR3, as DNA: TGTGCCAGCAGCTTAAGCCCCGGGCAGGGTCGGACTGAAGCTTTCTTT. Translated: CASSLSPGQGRTEAFF.

The chain employs TRBV12-3 or TRBV12-4 and TRBJ2-3; 13 bases line up with TRBD2. This CDR3 spans 17 amino acids. V dropped 6 bases and J dropped 2; count of bases not matched to a gene: 8. CDR3 amino acids: CASSRGTSGILTDTQYF. DNA for the CDR3: TGTGCCAGCAGCCGAGGGACTAGCGGGATCCTCACAGATACGCAGTATTTT.

The J gene is TRBJ2-7, the V gene TRBV11-1, with TRBD1 as a possible D gene (7 bases). This CDR3 has 20 residues. CDR1 SGHAT and CDR2 FQDESV come from the germline V gene (reference sequence). V lost 4 bases to trimming and J lost 3 bases, with 31 bases between them. This CDR3 reads CASSSEMRQGGKPNLYEQYF. The CDR3, as DNA: TGTGCCAGCAGCTCCGAGATGAGACAGGGCGGGAAGCCGAACCTCTACGAGCAGTACTTC.

This clonotype was detected only a few times. This chain uses TRBV20-1 with TRBJ2-3; TRBD2 aligns across 7 bases. Unmatched junction bases numbered 9, after V lost 3 bases and J lost 3 bases. The germline V gene encodes CDR1 DFQATT and CDR2 SNEGSKA (reference sequence). The CDR3 has 15 residues. The CDR3 DNA follows: TGCAGTGCTAGGTCCTCGCGGGAGACGACAGATACGCAGTATTTT. This encodes CSARSSRETTDTQYF.